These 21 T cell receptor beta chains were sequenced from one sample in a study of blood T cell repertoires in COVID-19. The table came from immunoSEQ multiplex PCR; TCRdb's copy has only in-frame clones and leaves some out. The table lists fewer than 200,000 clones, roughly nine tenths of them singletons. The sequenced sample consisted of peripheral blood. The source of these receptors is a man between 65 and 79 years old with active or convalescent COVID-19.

The chain's CDR3 is CASSLLDRVVTEAFF. The CDR3, as DNA: TGCGCCAGCAGCTTGTTAGACAGGGTTGTGACTGAAGCTTTCTTT. The chain links TRBV5-1 to TRBJ1-1, with TRBD1 matching over 7 bases. CDR1 SGHRS and CDR2 YFSETQ come from the germline V gene. The CDR3 runs 15 residues. After removal of 1 base from V and 5 bases from J, the junction contained 8 bases not matched to a gene.

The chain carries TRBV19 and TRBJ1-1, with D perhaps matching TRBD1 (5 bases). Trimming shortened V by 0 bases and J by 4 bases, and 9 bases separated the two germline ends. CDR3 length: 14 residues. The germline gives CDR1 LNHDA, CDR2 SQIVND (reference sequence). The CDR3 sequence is CASSIDPGGTEAFF. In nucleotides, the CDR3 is TGTGCCAGTAGTATAGATCCGGGGGGCACTGAAGCTTTCTTT.

The CDR3 DNA follows: TGTGCCAGCAGCTTAGCGGTGCAGGCCCGCTCTGGGGCCAACGTCCTGACTTTC. It specifies CASSLAVQARSGANVLTF. The gene calls are TRBV7-9 and TRBJ2-6; D not certain. Germline CDR1 is SEHNR and CDR2 is FQNEAQ (reference sequence). This CDR3 spans 18 amino acids. V was pared by 0 bases and J by 0 bases, with 12 bases between.

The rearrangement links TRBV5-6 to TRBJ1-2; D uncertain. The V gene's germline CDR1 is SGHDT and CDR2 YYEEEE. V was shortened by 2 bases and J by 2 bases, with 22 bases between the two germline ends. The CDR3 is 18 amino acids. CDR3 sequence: CASSLAFWAASANYGYTF. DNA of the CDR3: TGTGCCAGCAGCTTAGCCTTTTGGGCCGCCTCTGCCAACTATGGCTACACCTTC. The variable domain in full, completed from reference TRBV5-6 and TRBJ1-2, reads DAGVTQSPTHLIKTRGQQVTLRCSPKSGHDTVSWYQQALGQGPQFIFQYYEEEERQRGNFPDRFSGHQFPNYSSELNVNALLLGDSALYLCASSLAFWAASANYGYTFGSGTRLTVV.

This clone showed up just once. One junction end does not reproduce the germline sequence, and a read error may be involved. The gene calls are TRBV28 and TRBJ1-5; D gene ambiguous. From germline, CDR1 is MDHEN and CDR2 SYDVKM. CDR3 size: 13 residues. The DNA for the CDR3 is TGTGGCAGCTCGGGGTTCAGCAATCAGCCCCAGCATTTT. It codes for CGSSGFSNQPQHF.

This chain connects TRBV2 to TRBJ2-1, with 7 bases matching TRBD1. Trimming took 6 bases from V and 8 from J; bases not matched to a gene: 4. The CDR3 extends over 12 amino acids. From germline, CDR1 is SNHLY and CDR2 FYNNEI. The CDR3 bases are TGTGCCAGCAGGAACAGGGGTGATGAGCAGTTCTTC. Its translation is CASRNRGDEQFF.

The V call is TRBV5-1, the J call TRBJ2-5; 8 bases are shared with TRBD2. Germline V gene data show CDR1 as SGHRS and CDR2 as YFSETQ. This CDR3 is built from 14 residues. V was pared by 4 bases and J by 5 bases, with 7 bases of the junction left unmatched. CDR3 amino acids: CASSPTLAAETQYF. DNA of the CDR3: TGCGCCAGCAGCCCAACACTAGCGGCGGAGACCCAGTACTTC.

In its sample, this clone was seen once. The CDR3 nucleotides read TGTGCCAGCTCACCAACAGGGGCCTCGTCACCCCTCCACTTT. The encoded protein is CASSPTGASSPLHF. The V call is TRBV18, the J call TRBJ1-6, with TRBD1 matching 7 bases. Germline loops: CDR1 KGHSH, CDR2 LQKENI. The CDR3 contains 14 residues. V lost 2 bases to trimming and J lost 10 bases; unmatched junction nucleotides: 5. Combining the CDR3 with reference TRBV18 and TRBJ1-6 gives the whole variable domain NAGVMQNPRHLVRRRGQEARLRCSPMKGHSHVYWYRQLPEEGLKFMVYLQKENIIDESGMPKERFSAEFPKEGPSILRIQQVVRGDSAAYFCASSPTGASSPLHFGNGTRLTVT.

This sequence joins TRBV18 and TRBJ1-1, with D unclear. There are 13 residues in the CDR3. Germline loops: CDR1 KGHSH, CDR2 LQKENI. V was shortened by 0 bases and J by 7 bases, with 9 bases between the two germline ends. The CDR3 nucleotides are TGTGCCAGCTCACCACCCTACCACAGTGAAGCTTTCTTT. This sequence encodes CASSPPYHSEAFF.

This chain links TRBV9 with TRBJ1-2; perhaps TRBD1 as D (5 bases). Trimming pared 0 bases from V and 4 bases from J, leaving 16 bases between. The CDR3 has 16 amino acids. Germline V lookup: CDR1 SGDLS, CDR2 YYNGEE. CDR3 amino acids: CASSVAKGREGYGYTF. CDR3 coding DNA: TGTGCCAGCAGCGTAGCTAAGGGCAGGGAAGGCTATGGCTACACCTTC. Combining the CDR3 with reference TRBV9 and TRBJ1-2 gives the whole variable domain DSGVTQTPKHLITATGQRVTLRCSPRSGDLSVYWYQQSLDQGLQFLIQYYNGEERAKGNILERFSAQQFPDLHSELNLSSLELGDSALYFCASSVAKGREGYGYTFGSGTRLTVV.

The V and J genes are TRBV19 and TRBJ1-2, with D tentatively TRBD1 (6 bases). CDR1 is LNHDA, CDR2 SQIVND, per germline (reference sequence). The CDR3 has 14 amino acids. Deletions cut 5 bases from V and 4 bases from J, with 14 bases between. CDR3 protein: CASSLKRGIYGYTF. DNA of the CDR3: TGTGCCAGTAGTCTCAAGAGGGGGATCTATGGCTACACCTTC.

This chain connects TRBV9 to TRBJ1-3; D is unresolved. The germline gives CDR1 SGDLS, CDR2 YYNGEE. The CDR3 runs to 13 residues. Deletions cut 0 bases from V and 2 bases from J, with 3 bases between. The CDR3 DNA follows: TGTGCCAGCAGCGTAGAGCCTGGAAACACCATATATTTT. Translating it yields CASSVEPGNTIYF.

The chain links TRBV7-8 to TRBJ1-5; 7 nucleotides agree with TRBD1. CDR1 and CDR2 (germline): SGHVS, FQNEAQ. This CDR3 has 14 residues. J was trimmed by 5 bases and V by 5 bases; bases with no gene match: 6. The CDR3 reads CASSPTRGDQPQHF. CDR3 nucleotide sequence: TGTGCCAGCAGCCCAACCAGGGGGGATCAGCCCCAGCATTTT.

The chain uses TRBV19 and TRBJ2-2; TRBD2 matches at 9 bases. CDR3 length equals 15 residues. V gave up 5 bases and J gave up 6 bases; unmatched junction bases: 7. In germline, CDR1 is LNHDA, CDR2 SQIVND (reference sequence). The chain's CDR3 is CASSQFGTSSGELFF. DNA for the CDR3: TGTGCCAGTAGTCAGTTCGGGACTAGCTCCGGGGAGCTGTTTTTT. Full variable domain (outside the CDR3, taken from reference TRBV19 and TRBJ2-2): DGGITQSPKYLFRKEGQNVTLSCEQNLNHDAMYWYRQDPGQGLRLIYYSQIVNDFQKGDIAEGYSVSREKKESFPLTVTSAQKNPTAFYLCASSQFGTSSGELFFGEGSRLTVL.

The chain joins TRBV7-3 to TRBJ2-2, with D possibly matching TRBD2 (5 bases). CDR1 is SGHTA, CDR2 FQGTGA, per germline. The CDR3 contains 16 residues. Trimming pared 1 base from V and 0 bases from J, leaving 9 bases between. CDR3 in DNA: TGTGCCAGCAGCTTAAGCGGAGGCGCGAACACCGGGGAGCTGTTTTTT. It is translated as CASSLSGGANTGELFF.

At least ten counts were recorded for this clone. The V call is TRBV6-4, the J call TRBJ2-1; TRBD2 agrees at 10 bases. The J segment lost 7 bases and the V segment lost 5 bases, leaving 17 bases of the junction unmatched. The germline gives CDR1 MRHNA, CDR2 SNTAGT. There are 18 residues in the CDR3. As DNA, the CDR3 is TGTGCCAGCAGTAAAGACTCGACTAGCGGGCTAAGTGGAAATGAGCAGTTCTTC. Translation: CASSKDSTSGLSGNEQFF.

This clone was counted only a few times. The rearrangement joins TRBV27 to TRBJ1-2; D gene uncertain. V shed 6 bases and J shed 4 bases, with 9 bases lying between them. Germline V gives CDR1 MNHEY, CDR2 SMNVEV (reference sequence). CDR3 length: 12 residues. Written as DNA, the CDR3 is TGTGCCAGCAGCAAGGACTTCTATGGCTACACCTTC. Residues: CASSKDFYGYTF.

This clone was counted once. As DNA, the CDR3 is TGTGCCAGTAGTACAAGGACAGGGCGGAATGAAAAACTGTTTTTT. Protein: CASSTRTGRNEKLFF. V is TRBV19 and J is TRBJ1-4; 8 bases align to TRBD1. The ends lost 4 bases at V and 5 bases at J; junction bases unmatched: 6. CDR1 LNHDA and CDR2 SQIVND come from the germline V gene (reference sequence). This CDR3 spans 15 amino acids.

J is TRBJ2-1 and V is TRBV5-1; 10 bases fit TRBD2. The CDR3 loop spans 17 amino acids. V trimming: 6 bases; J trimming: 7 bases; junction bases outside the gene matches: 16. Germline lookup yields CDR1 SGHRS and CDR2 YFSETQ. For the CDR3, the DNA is TGCGCCAGCACCCTTACTCAGGCTAGCGGGAGCTGGAATGAGCAGTTCTTC. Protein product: CASTLTQASGSWNEQFF.

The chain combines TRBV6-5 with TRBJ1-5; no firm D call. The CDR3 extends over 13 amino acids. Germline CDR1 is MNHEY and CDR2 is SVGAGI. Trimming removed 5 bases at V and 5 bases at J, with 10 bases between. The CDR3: CASSRRADQPQHF. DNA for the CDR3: TGTGCCAGCAGTAGGAGGGCGGATCAGCCCCAGCATTTT.

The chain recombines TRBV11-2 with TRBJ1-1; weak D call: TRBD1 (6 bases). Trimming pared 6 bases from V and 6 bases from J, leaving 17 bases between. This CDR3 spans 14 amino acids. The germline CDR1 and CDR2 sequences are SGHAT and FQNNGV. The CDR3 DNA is TGTGCCAGCAGAACAGGAGGGGGGGCCTCTGAAGCTTTCTTT. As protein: CASRTGGGASEAFF.